These 18 T cell receptor beta chains were all obtained from the same sample, sequenced in a study of blood T cell repertoires in COVID-19. Profiled with immunoSEQ multiplex PCR; TCRdb holds only in-frame clones, not every one. The sample has a few hundred thousand clones; 88% are singletons. Sample: PBMCs or T cells enriched from blood (not recorded which). The source of these receptors is a woman aged 25 to 39 who had recovered from COVID-19.

V and J are TRBV15 and TRBJ1-5, with D possibly being TRBD1 (5 bases). The germline V gene has CDR1 LNHNV and CDR2 YYDKDF (reference sequence). CDR3 length: 13 amino acids. V shed 6 bases and J shed 3 bases, with 9 bases lying between them. The CDR3 sequence: CATRQGVNQPQHF. CDR3 coding DNA: TGTGCCACCAGGCAGGGTGTCAATCAGCCCCAGCATTTT. Drawing the rest from reference TRBV15 and TRBJ1-5, the complete variable domain is DAMVIQNPRYQVTQFGKPVTLSCSQTLNHNVMYWYQQKSSQAPKLLFHYYDKDFNNEADTPDNFQSRRPNTSFCFLDIRSPGLGDTAMYLCATRQGVNQPQHFGDGTRLSIL.

The chain has TRBV28 and TRBJ1-4, with 9 bases matching TRBD1. Losses at the gene ends were 2 bases for V and 4 bases for J; bases not matched to a gene: 8. The V gene's germline CDR1 is MDHEN and CDR2 SYDVKM. This CDR3 is 17 amino acids long. The CDR3 protein is CASSLIFGQGSNEKLFF. The DNA for the CDR3 is TGTGCCAGCAGTTTAATATTCGGACAGGGGAGTAATGAAAAACTGTTTTTT.

The chain joins TRBV14 to TRBJ2-7, with D hard to call. Between the trimmed V and J ends, which lost 2 bases and 9 bases, there was a span of 17 bases. The V gene's germline CDR1 is SGHDN and CDR2 FVKESK. The CDR3 runs to 14 residues. This chain's CDR3 is CASSQFPTRRGQYF. As DNA, the CDR3 is TGTGCCAGCAGCCAATTTCCGACTCGTAGAGGGCAGTACTTC.

The chain combines TRBV19 with TRBJ2-1; weak D call: TRBD2 (5 bases). Trimming pared 3 bases from V and 0 bases from J, leaving 15 bases between. This CDR3 has 17 amino acids. CDR1 and CDR2 (germline): LNHDA, SQIVND (reference sequence). The CDR3 spells CASSIISSSLSYNEQFF. The CDR3 coding sequence is TGTGCCAGTAGTATTATTTCCTCTAGCCTCTCCTACAATGAGCAGTTCTTC.

V usage is TRBV29-1 and J usage is TRBJ2-7, with D maybe TRBD2 (6 bases). Per germline, CDR1 SQVTM and CDR2 ANQGSEA. The V gene lost 6 bases and the J gene lost 3 bases, with 12 bases spanning the gap. This CDR3 spans 12 amino acids. The CDR3 is CSVPGLNYEQYF. The DNA of the CDR3 is TGCAGCGTACCGGGACTTAACTACGAGCAGTACTTC.

The rearrangement links TRBV3-1 (or the pseudogene TRBV3-2) to TRBJ2-5, with a weak D call TRBD2 (5 bases). Trimming cost V 0 bases and J 5 bases, with 13 bases left between them. This CDR3 spans 15 amino acids. Germline-derived CDR1 and CDR2 are LGHDT and YNNKEL (reference sequence). The CDR3 is CASSQDREGSETQYF. In nucleotides, the CDR3 is TGTGCCAGCAGCCAAGATCGGGAAGGGTCGGAGACCCAGTACTTC.

This sequence joins TRBV7-2 and TRBJ1-1; D gene ambiguous. CDR3 length equals 14 residues. Germline V gene lookup returns CDR1 SGHTA and CDR2 FQGNSA. The ends were cut back, 0 bases at V and 1 base at J, with 6 bases in the middle. The chain's CDR3 is CASSLAMANTEAFF. The DNA for the CDR3 is TGTGCCAGCAGCTTAGCGATGGCGAACACTGAAGCTTTCTTT.

This chain links TRBV10-3 with TRBJ2-3; TRBD1 matches 8 bases. The CDR3 totals 15 residues. The V segment lost 6 bases and the J segment 0 bases; nucleotides outside the gene matches: 5. Germline values: CDR1 ENHRY, CDR2 SYGVKD. CDR3 sequence reads: CAISSGQGSTDTQYF. In DNA form, the CDR3 reads TGTGCCATCAGCTCCGGACAGGGTAGCACAGATACGCAGTATTTT.

This rearrangement joins TRBV28 to TRBJ1-1, with D possibly matching TRBD1 (6 bases). The length of the CDR3 is 13 residues. V was pared by 2 bases and J by 6 bases, with 10 bases between. Per the germline V gene, CDR1 is MDHEN and CDR2 is SYDVKM. The DNA of the CDR3 is TGTGCCAGCAGTTTAGAACAGGGACCTGAAGCTTTCTTT. This gives the protein CASSLEQGPEAFF.

This clone appeared a single time. The rearrangement links TRBV6-5 to TRBJ1-2; TRBD1 matches at 7 bases. The length of the CDR3 is 15 residues. V dropped 0 bases and J dropped 3; count of bases not matched to a gene: 4. The germline gives CDR1 MNHEY, CDR2 SVGAGI. The CDR3 DNA reads as TGTGCCAGCAGTTACTCAGGGCAGGGGGACTATGGCTACACCTTC. It encodes CASSYSGQGDYGYTF.

This chain uses TRBV5-5 with TRBJ1-2; D not resolved. Germline CDR1 is SGHKS and CDR2 is YYEKEE (reference sequence). The CDR3 is 14 residues long. The V end was cut by 0 bases, the J end by 8 bases, with 14 bases between. The CDR3 bases are TGTGCCAGCAGCTTGGTGGTCTCAGTTTTCGGCTACACCTTC. Amino acid sequence: CASSLVVSVFGYTF.

This chain uses TRBV19 with TRBJ1-1; 8 bases map to TRBD1. The CDR3 has 13 residues. Per germline, CDR1 LNHDA and CDR2 SQIVND (reference sequence). V dropped 3 bases and J dropped 5; count of bases not matched to a gene: 2. The CDR3 loop reads CASSMDRVTEAFF. CDR3 DNA sequence: TGTGCCAGTAGTATGGACAGGGTGACTGAAGCTTTCTTT.

The sample holds one count of this clone. The chain links TRBV21-1 to TRBJ1-6; no DNA check was done on the table's D call, TRBD1. TRBV21-1 counts as a pseudogene. This CDR3 spans 16 amino acids. CDR3 residues: CASSTHLRGPNSPLHF. In DNA form, the CDR3 reads TGTGCCAGCAGCACCCATCTCAGGGGGCCCAATTCACCCCTCCACTTT.

The V call is TRBV28, the J call TRBJ1-1; TRBD1 is a possible D gene (5 bases). V was clipped by 11 bases and J by 10 bases, with 23 bases between them. The CDR3 length is 13 residues. Germline CDR1 MDHEN, CDR2 SYDVKM. The CDR3 loop is CAAMGQPNRPAFF. In DNA, the CDR3 is TGTGCCGCTATGGGGCAGCCAAACCGCCCAGCTTTCTTT.

The chain is built from TRBV9 and TRBJ1-1; 7 bases line up with TRBD1. This CDR3 spans 14 amino acids. V shed 3 bases and J 3 bases; nucleotides not matched to a gene: 5. Germline V gene sequence: CDR1 SGDLS, CDR2 YYNGEE. The CDR3 coding sequence is TGTGCCAGCAGCGCCCGACAGGGTGACACTGAAGCTTTCTTT. Translation gives CASSARQGDTEAFF.

V usage is TRBV21-1 and J usage is TRBJ2-7; the table's D call, TRBD1, has no DNA check behind it. TRBV21-1 is a pseudogene locus. The CDR3 sequence is 16 residues long. CDR3 coding DNA: TGTGCCAGCAGCAAAGTATCCGACAGCGATTGCTACGAGCAGTACTTC. Its translation is CASSKVSDSDCYEQYF.

The rearrangement joins TRBV19 to TRBJ2-1, with a tentative D call TRBD2 (5 bases). Germline lookup yields CDR1 LNHDA and CDR2 SQIVND (reference sequence). CDR3 length: 13 amino acids. V was pared by 6 bases and J by 8 bases, with 14 bases between. In DNA, the CDR3 is TGTGCCAGTAGGGCTAGGGAGAGCTATGAGCAGTTCTTC. Translating it yields CASRARESYEQFF.

The chain is built from TRBV28 and TRBJ2-7; 9 nucleotides match TRBD1. This CDR3 is built from 14 residues. The junction had 11 bases not matched to a gene; V was cut back by 2 bases and J by 12 bases. Germline V CDR1 and CDR2: MDHEN, SYDVKM. CDR3 nucleotides: TGTGCCAGCAGTTTAGAGGTACAGGGGGCCCACAGGTACTTC. Its translation is CASSLEVQGAHRYF. Together with reference TRBV28 and TRBJ2-7, the CDR3 gives the full variable domain: DVKVTQSSRYLVKRTGEKVFLECVQDMDHENMFWYRQDPGLGLRLIYFSYDVKMKEKGDIPEGYSVSREKKERFSLILESASTNQTSMYLCASSLEVQGAHRYFGPGTRLTVT.